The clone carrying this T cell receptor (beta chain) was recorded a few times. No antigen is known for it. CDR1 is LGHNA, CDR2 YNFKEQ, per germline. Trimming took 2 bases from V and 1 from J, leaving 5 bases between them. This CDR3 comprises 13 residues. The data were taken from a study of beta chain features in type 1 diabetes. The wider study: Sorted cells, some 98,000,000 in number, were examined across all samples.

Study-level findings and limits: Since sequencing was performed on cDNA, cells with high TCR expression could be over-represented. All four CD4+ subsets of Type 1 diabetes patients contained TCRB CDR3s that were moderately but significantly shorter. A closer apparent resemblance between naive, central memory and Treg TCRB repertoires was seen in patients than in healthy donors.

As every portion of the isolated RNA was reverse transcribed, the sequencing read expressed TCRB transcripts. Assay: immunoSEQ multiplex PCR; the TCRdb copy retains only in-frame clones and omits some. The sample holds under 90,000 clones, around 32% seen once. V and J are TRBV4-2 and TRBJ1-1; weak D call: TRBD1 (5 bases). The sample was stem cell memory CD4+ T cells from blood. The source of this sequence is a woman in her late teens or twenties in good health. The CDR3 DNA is TGTGCCAGCAGCCAAACAGGGAACACTGAAGCTTTCTTT. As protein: CASSQTGNTEAFF.